The clone carrying this TCR beta chain appeared many times. Its antigen remains unidentified. TCRdb redid the calling of the reads with MiXCR, one entry per CDR3 protein. There are about 63,000 distinct CDR3 sequences in the sample; around 20% occur only once, and 73% lies in the top ten. This entry is derived from a study of T cell repertoires in cytomegalovirus infection. Whole-study context: HLA-B-restricted CMV epitopes that are well studied were used alongside recently identified HLA-C-restricted ones. Public TCR beta signature analysis indicated the presence of both CMV infection and matching HLA type.

Germline loops: CDR1 SEHNR, CDR2 FQNEAQ (reference sequence). The CDR3 is made up of 17 amino acids. V lost 3 bases to trimming and J lost 0 bases, with 12 bases between them. The J gene is TRBJ2-6, the V gene TRBV7-9; TRBD1 is a possible D gene (5 bases). This TCR was sampled from a human donor in good health (CMV status not recorded). Some clones in this sample may be carry-over from other donors' samples. Sequenced here: CD8+ T cells from cultured PBMCs, sampled from culture after CMV antigen stimulation. The CDR3 reads CASSFGHLSSGANVLTF. The CDR3 DNA reads TGTGCCAGCAGCTTTGGACACCTGAGCTCTGGGGCCAACGTCCTGACTTTC.